This T cell receptor beta chain is from a study of cytotoxic CD8 clonotypes in ibrutinib-treated CLL. The wider study: Partial responses totalled about 24 and complete responses 2; after median roughly 68 months, 14 remained remitted and roughly twelve progressed.

Method: immunoSEQ multiplex PCR; TCRdb's copy keeps in-frame clones and lacks some. Of under 300,000 clones listed, around 76% are singletons. This TCR came from a human donor with chronic lymphocytic leukemia. Sequencing used PBMCs, obtained at disease progression, from a patient treated with ibrutinib.

The chain's CDR3 is CASRDSGTGVNEQFF. CDR3 DNA sequence: TGTGCCAGCAGGGATTCTGGGACAGGCGTGAATGAGCAGTTCTTC. The rearrangement uses TRBV6-5 and TRBJ2-1, with TRBD1 identical over 8 bases. CDR1 and CDR2 from the germline V gene are MNHEY and SVGAGI. The CDR3 is made up of 15 amino acids. V lost 6 bases, J lost 7 bases, and 11 bases stayed unmatched.